These 13 T cell receptor beta chains share one sample of origin, sequenced in a study of somatic mutations in cytotoxic T cells in rheumatoid arthritis. Produced via immunoSEQ multiplex PCR; TCRdb's table is partial and in-frame only. The sample gives about 19,000 clones, 85% to 90% of which show up once; about 15% is in the top ten. The sample consisted of CD8+ T cells sorted from blood. These TCRs come from a man between 35 and 55 years old in good health.

The chain has TRBV7-8 and TRBJ1-1, with 7 bases matching TRBD1. Trimming cost V 1 base and J 1 base; bases outside gene matches: 3. The CDR3 sequence is 15 residues long. Germline V gene sequence: CDR1 SGHVS, CDR2 FQNEAQ. The CDR3 DNA reads as TGTGCCAGCAGCTTAGGAGGGGGCGCGAACACTGAAGCTTTCTTT. This gives the protein CASSLGGGANTEAFF.

In DNA form, the CDR3 reads TGTGCCAGCAGCTTGAGGGGACGGACCTACGAGCAGTACTTC. As protein: CASSLRGRTYEQYF. The chain uses TRBV5-4 and TRBJ2-7; tentatively, D is TRBD1 or TRBD2 (5 bases each). CDR3 length: 14 residues. Germline V gene data show CDR1 as SGHNT and CDR2 as YYREEE (reference sequence). V dropped 1 base and J dropped 2 bases, with 10 bases sitting between them.

The chain's CDR3 is CASSLSSGINTGELFF. The CDR3 DNA sequence: TGTGCCAGCTCACTGTCTAGCGGGATAAACACCGGGGAGCTGTTTTTT. The chain is built from TRBV18 and TRBJ2-2; 9 bases agree with TRBD2. CDR1 is KGHSH and CDR2 is LQKENI in the germline V gene. This CDR3 has 16 amino acids. After removal of 4 bases from V and 2 bases from J, the junction contained 5 bases not matched to a gene.

CDR3 sequence reads: CASSRGQLNGYTF. The CDR3 nucleotides read TGTGCCAGCAGCCGGGGACAGCTCAATGGCTACACCTTC. The chain links TRBV27 to TRBJ1-2; 7 nucleotides align to TRBD1. The V segment lost 6 bases and the J segment 6 bases; nucleotides outside the gene matches: 7. CDR3 size: 13 residues. Germline loops: CDR1 MNHEY, CDR2 SMNVEV (reference sequence).

V usage is TRBV28 and J usage is TRBJ2-2, with TRBD1 identical over 7 bases. The germline V gene encodes CDR1 MDHEN and CDR2 SYDVKM. The V segment lost 5 bases and the J segment 1 base; nucleotides outside the gene matches: 10. This CDR3 has 17 amino acids. The DNA for the CDR3 is TGTGCCAGCAGTAGACAAACAGGGGCTAGGAACACCGGGGAGCTGTTTTTT. It encodes CASSRQTGARNTGELFF.

The chain uses TRBV19 and TRBJ1-1; D is ambiguous. The V gene lost 3 bases and the J gene lost 0 bases, with 11 bases spanning the gap. Looked up from germline, CDR1 is LNHDA and CDR2 is SQIVND (reference sequence). This CDR3 has 15 amino acids. CDR3 residues: CASSMDVTMNTEAFF. The CDR3 DNA reads TGTGCCAGTAGTATGGACGTAACCATGAACACTGAAGCTTTCTTT.

CDR3 amino acids: CASSFGTGVIGGELFF. The CDR3 DNA reads TGTGCCAGCAGTTTTGGGACAGGGGTAATCGGCGGGGAGCTGTTTTTT. The J gene is TRBJ2-2, the V gene TRBV6-6; 10 bases fit TRBD1. V trimming: 4 bases; J trimming: 7 bases; junction bases outside the gene matches: 9. The CDR3 runs to 16 residues. CDR1 and CDR2 (germline): MNHNY, SVGAGI (reference sequence).

The chain is built from TRBV7-2 and TRBJ2-1; TRBD2 matches at 11 bases. This CDR3 is 15 amino acids long. V shed 4 bases and J 4 bases; nucleotides not matched to a gene: 3. Germline CDR1 is SGHTA and CDR2 is FQGNSA. CDR3 sequence (DNA): TGTGCCAGCAGCTCGACTAGCGGGACATACAATGAGCAGTTCTTC. Protein: CASSSTSGTYNEQFF.

The V call is TRBV4-3, the J call TRBJ2-1; D not resolved. The CDR3 covers 15 residues. Trimming left V 1 base short and J 3 bases short, with 10 bases between. Looked up from germline, CDR1 is LGHNA and CDR2 is YSLEER. The CDR3 coding sequence is TGCGCCAGCAGCCAAGTGGCCAGTTACTACAATGAGCAGTTCTTC. Residues: CASSQVASYYNEQFF.

The rearrangement links TRBV11-2 to TRBJ2-7; 12 bases agree with TRBD2. From germline, CDR1 is SGHAT and CDR2 FQNNGV. This CDR3 has 15 amino acids. J gave up 2 bases and V 1 base, and 0 bases lay outside the gene matches. CDR3 region: CASSLGTSGAYEQYF. The DNA of the CDR3 is TGTGCCAGCAGCTTAGGGACTAGCGGGGCCTACGAGCAGTACTTC. The full variable domain, its missing parts supplied by reference TRBV11-2 and TRBJ2-7, is EAGVAQSPRYKIIEKRQSVAFWCNPISGHATLYWYQQILGQGPKLLIQFQNNGVVDDSQLPKDRFSAERLKGVDSTLKIQPAKLEDSAVYLCASSLGTSGAYEQYFGPGTRLTVT.

The chain has TRBV13 and TRBJ2-7, with a weak D call TRBD1 (5 bases). Germline values: CDR1 PRHDT, CDR2 FYEKMQ (reference sequence). Trimming took 3 bases from V and 6 from J, leaving 15 bases between them. There are 14 residues in the CDR3. Here the CDR3 reads CASSLRQNRREQYF. CDR3 nucleotides: TGTGCCAGCAGCTTGAGACAGAACCGCCGCGAGCAGTACTTC.

The rearrangement uses TRBV4-3 and TRBJ1-1; D perhaps matches TRBD1 (5 bases). Germline CDR1 LGHNA, CDR2 YSLEER. V lost 3 bases and J 5 bases, leaving 7 bases between the germline ends. The CDR3 sequence is 12 residues long. The CDR3 is CASSHGGTEAFF. DNA of the CDR3: TGCGCCAGCAGCCATGGGGGGACTGAAGCTTTCTTT.

This rearrangement joins TRBV5-4 to TRBJ1-2, with 9 bases identical to TRBD1. This CDR3 comprises 14 residues. V trimming: 6 bases; J trimming: 4 bases; junction bases outside the gene matches: 7. In germline, CDR1 is SGHNT, CDR2 YYREEE (reference sequence). The CDR3 spells CASIGQGRSYGYTF. In nucleotides, the CDR3 is TGTGCCAGCATAGGACAGGGGAGGAGCTATGGCTACACCTTC.